The 28 T cell receptor beta chains presented below share a single source sample, sequenced in a study of cytomegalovirus exposure and HLA in healthy donors. The PCR contained 60 Vbeta and 13 Jbeta primers. Assay: immunoSEQ multiplex PCR; the TCRdb copy retains only in-frame clones and omits some. The table shows some 160,000 clones, with 65% to 85% occurring only once. The material sequenced was PBMCs. These receptors were taken from a woman younger than 35 in good health and CMV-seronegative.

The chain couples TRBV27 to TRBJ1-2; D is perhaps TRBD1 (6 bases). Trimming removed 9 bases from V and 8 bases from J, with 16 bases in between. The CDR3 runs 12 residues. CDR1 and CDR2 (germline): MNHEY, SMNVEV (reference sequence). CDR3 sequence reads: CASSQGNRGYTF. The CDR3 coding sequence is TGTGCCAGTTCCCAGGGGAATCGAGGCTACACCTTC.

In its sample, this clone was seen a few times. The chain carries TRBV19 and TRBJ1-4; 7 nucleotides match TRBD1. With 6 bases clipped from V and 7 bases from J, the junction kept 5 bases outside the gene matches. The CDR3 is made up of 13 amino acids. Germline-derived CDR1 and CDR2 are LNHDA and SQIVND (reference sequence). CDR3 region: CASRTDRAEKLFF. The CDR3 DNA reads as TGTGCCAGTAGGACCGACAGGGCTGAAAAACTGTTTTTT.

V is TRBV5-1 and J is TRBJ2-2, with a weak D call TRBD1 (5 bases). Germline V gives CDR1 SGHRS, CDR2 YFSETQ. This CDR3 region has 15 residues. The ends were cut back, 3 bases at V and 7 bases at J, with 16 bases in the middle. The CDR3 sequence is CASSYGAILNGELFF. CDR3 sequence (DNA): TGCGCCAGCAGCTATGGGGCAATTTTGAACGGGGAGCTGTTTTTT.

The chain joins TRBV4-1 to TRBJ1-1; TRBD1 agrees at 10 bases. The trim removed 4 bases at V and 10 bases at J, leaving 15 bases unmatched. The CDR3 has 16 amino acids. Per the germline V gene, CDR1 is MGHRA and CDR2 is YSYEKL. For the CDR3, the DNA is TGCGCCAGCAGCCCCATGTCGACAGGGGGCTATAGTGGAGCTTTCTTT. Protein sequence: CASSPMSTGGYSGAFF.

The gene calls are TRBV2 and TRBJ2-3; 11 bases are shared with TRBD2. CDR3 length: 15 residues. Germline V gives CDR1 SNHLY, CDR2 FYNNEI. V gave up 6 bases and J gave up 7 bases; unmatched junction bases: 9. The CDR3: CASSTTSGVGNTQYF. The CDR3 nucleotides are TGTGCCAGCAGCACGACTAGCGGGGTGGGAAATACGCAGTATTTT.

V is TRBV19 and J is TRBJ2-3; TRBD2 aligns across 7 bases. The CDR3 length is 15 residues. After removal of 1 base from V and 2 bases from J, the junction contained 3 bases not matched to a gene. Looked up from germline, CDR1 is LNHDA and CDR2 is SQIVND (reference sequence). The CDR3 region has the DNA TGTGCCAGTAGTATAGCACTAGCGCTCACAGATACGCAGTATTTT. It translates to CASSIALALTDTQYF. The variable domain in full, with the rest retrieved from reference TRBV19 and TRBJ2-3, is DGGITQSPKYLFRKEGQNVTLSCEQNLNHDAMYWYRQDPGQGLRLIYYSQIVNDFQKGDIAEGYSVSREKKESFPLTVTSAQKNPTAFYLCASSIALALTDTQYFGPGTRLTVL.

This clone has only one observation. The chain joins TRBV5-1 to TRBJ2-5; D might be TRBD2 (5 bases). The CDR3 runs 15 residues. Germline CDR1 SGHRS, CDR2 YFSETQ. Trimming left V 4 bases short and J 2 bases short, with 15 bases between. This CDR3 reads CASSAGWQRQETQYF. The CDR3 nucleotides read TGCGCCAGCAGCGCGGGTTGGCAGCGGCAAGAGACCCAGTACTTC.

DNA for the CDR3: TGTGCCAGCAGCGTAGACCAGGGGCAGTCTGAAGCTTTCTTT. It is translated as CASSVDQGQSEAFF. V usage is TRBV9 and J usage is TRBJ1-1, with a weak D call TRBD1 (6 bases). The V gene's germline CDR1 is SGDLS and CDR2 YYNGEE. Trimming cost V 0 bases and J 6 bases, with 12 bases left between them. CDR3 size: 14 residues.

The chain recombines TRBV28 with TRBJ1-2, with 9 bases fitting TRBD1. J lost 7 bases, V lost 4 bases, and 10 bases had no gene match. This CDR3 comprises 15 residues. Germline CDR1 reads MDHEN; CDR2 reads SYDVKM. The CDR3 loop reads CASSSPTGGASGYTF. DNA of the CDR3: TGTGCCAGCAGTTCCCCAACAGGGGGCGCGAGTGGCTACACCTTC.

The chain links TRBV18 to TRBJ2-7; TRBD1 matches 8 bases. Trimming at V came to 3 bases and at J to 9 bases, leaving 7 bases not matched to a gene. The CDR3 is 13 residues long. CDR1 KGHSH and CDR2 LQKENI come from the germline V gene. The CDR3 loop reads CASSPPGTGGQYF. CDR3 DNA: TGTGCCAGCTCACCGCCAGGGACAGGAGGGCAGTACTTC. Together with reference TRBV18 and TRBJ2-7, the CDR3 gives the full variable domain: NAGVMQNPRHLVRRRGQEARLRCSPMKGHSHVYWYRQLPEEGLKFMVYLQKENIIDESGMPKERFSAEFPKEGPSILRIQQVVRGDSAAYFCASSPPGTGGQYFGPGTRLTVT.

The rearrangement joins TRBV5-1 to TRBJ2-5; possible D gene TRBD1, 6 bases. V dropped 0 bases and J dropped 5 bases, with 8 bases sitting between them. This CDR3 has 13 residues. Germline V gene data show CDR1 as SGHRS and CDR2 as YFSETQ. The CDR3 DNA is TGCGCCAGCAGCTTGGAAAGGGGGGAGACCCAGTACTTC. Protein product: CASSLERGETQYF.

V gene TRBV7-2 combines with J gene TRBJ1-2, with D unresolved. CDR1 SGHTA and CDR2 FQGNSA come from the germline V gene. Trimming shortened V by 4 bases and J by 2 bases, and 11 bases separated the two germline ends. The CDR3 length is 14 residues. CDR3 region: CASSSGGANYGYTF. For the CDR3, the DNA is TGTGCCAGCAGCTCAGGAGGTGCAAACTATGGCTACACCTTC.

The chain has TRBV7-8 and TRBJ1-2, with D unresolved. CDR1 SGHVS and CDR2 FQNEAQ come from the germline V gene. This CDR3 comprises 15 residues. With 1 base removed from V and 8 bases from J, the gap between germline ends came to 17 bases. CDR3 sequence reads: CASSLEEHSVGGYTF. CDR3 bases: TGTGCCAGCAGCTTAGAGGAACATTCCGTCGGGGGCTACACCTTC.

As regards this clone: The sample holds other DNA sequences that translate to the same CDR3. The chain links TRBV28 to TRBJ2-3; D unclear. The CDR3 totals 13 residues. V was pared by 3 bases and J by 0 bases, with 4 bases between. CDR1 MDHEN and CDR2 SYDVKM come from the germline V gene. CDR3 amino acids: CASSFGSTDTQYF. The CDR3 region has the DNA TGTGCCAGCAGTTTTGGCAGCACAGATACGCAGTATTTT.

This chain links TRBV6-5 with TRBJ2-7, with D possibly being TRBD1 (6 bases). The germline CDR1 and CDR2 sequences are MNHEY and SVGAGI. The CDR3 contains 12 residues. V was cut by 5 bases and J by 4 bases, with 9 bases left in between. In DNA, the CDR3 is TGTGCCAGCAGTGGCAGGGGTTACGAGCAGTACTTC. Amino acids: CASSGRGYEQYF.

V and J are TRBV2 and TRBJ2-7, with D unclear. V lost 5 bases and J 4 bases, leaving 12 bases between the germline ends. Germline CDR1 reads SNHLY; CDR2 reads FYNNEI. The length of the CDR3 is 13 residues. This chain's CDR3 is CASSPGSHYEQYF. As DNA, the CDR3 is TGTGCCAGCAGTCCAGGCAGCCATTACGAGCAGTACTTC.

This chain links TRBV6-4 with TRBJ2-3; TRBD2 aligns across 8 bases. V lost 6 bases, J lost 5 bases, and 4 bases stayed unmatched. The CDR3 is 13 residues long. Looked up from germline, CDR1 is MRHNA and CDR2 is SNTAGT. CDR3 region: CASSNGGEDTQYF. DNA of the CDR3: TGTGCCAGCAGCAACGGGGGGGAAGATACGCAGTATTTT.

V is TRBV27 and J is TRBJ1-2; 7 nucleotides line up with TRBD1. With V trimmed by 5 bases and J by 7 bases, 10 bases remained unmatched. Germline V CDR1 and CDR2: MNHEY, SMNVEV (reference sequence). This CDR3 has 14 amino acids. The CDR3 loop reads CASSLRQGRTGYTF. In DNA form, the CDR3 reads TGTGCCAGCAGTCTAAGACAGGGACGTACTGGCTACACCTTC.

With respect to this clone: Other DNA sequences in this specimen translate into the identical CDR3. The J gene is TRBJ2-5, the V gene TRBV30; D is possibly TRBD2 (5 bases). There are 12 residues in the CDR3. Germline CDR1 reads GTSNPN; CDR2 reads SVGIG (reference sequence). Deletions cut 0 bases from V and 5 bases from J, with 7 bases between. The CDR3 region is CAWSVGSETQYF. The CDR3 coding sequence is TGTGCCTGGAGTGTAGGGAGTGAGACCCAGTACTTC.

The J gene is TRBJ1-1, the V gene TRBV7-3, with D possibly TRBD1 on 6 matching bases. This CDR3 region has 12 residues. V lost 5 bases and J 10 bases, leaving 14 bases between the germline ends. Germline values: CDR1 SGHTA, CDR2 FQGTGA. In DNA, the CDR3 is TGTGCCAGCAGCCAAACAGGGCTGGGAGCTTTCTTT. Its translation is CASSQTGLGAFF.

This chain joins TRBV4-1 and TRBJ2-7, with D maybe TRBD2 (5 bases). V was pared by 1 base and J by 5 bases, with 21 bases between. The CDR3 runs 17 residues. CDR1 is MGHRA, CDR2 YSYEKL, per germline. The CDR3 loop is CASSQGPGMVVPHEQYF. CDR3 bases: TGCGCCAGCAGCCAAGGTCCCGGGATGGTGGTTCCCCACGAGCAGTACTTC.

This clone has a handful of counts. This sequence joins TRBV6-1 and TRBJ1-5, with 9 bases identical to TRBD1. Germline CDR1 is MNHNS and CDR2 is SASEGT. V lost 11 bases to trimming and J lost 2 bases; unmatched junction nucleotides: 10. The CDR3 is 15 amino acids. The CDR3 bases are TGTGCCTCCCAGGGGTGGGACAGGGGCAATCAGCCCCAGCATTTT. This translates into CASQGWDRGNQPQHF.

The rearrangement joins TRBV6-5 to TRBJ1-1; D call uncertain. In germline, CDR1 is MNHEY, CDR2 SVGAGI. There are 13 residues in the CDR3. Trimming shortened V by 4 bases and J by 11 bases, and 17 bases separated the two germline ends. This chain's CDR3 is CASSSLFAGLAFF. The CDR3 coding sequence is TGTGCCAGCAGTTCTCTTTTTGCAGGTCTTGCTTTCTTT.

CDR3 in amino acids: CASSLGSGGPGYTF. In DNA, the CDR3 is TGTGCCAGCAGCTTAGGGTCCGGGGGTCCTGGCTACACCTTC. The chain employs TRBV7-9 and TRBJ1-2; D is perhaps TRBD1 (5 bases). Germline CDR1 and CDR2: SEHNR and FQNEAQ (reference sequence). Trimming took off 1 base at V and 7 bases at J, with 13 bases between the two ends. The length of the CDR3 is 14 residues.

The V gene is TRBV4-1, the J gene TRBJ2-2; TRBD2 matches at 7 bases. The CDR3 sequence is 19 residues long. CDR1 is MGHRA and CDR2 is YSYEKL in the germline V gene. With V trimmed by 3 bases and J by 0 bases, 13 bases remained unmatched. The CDR3 DNA is TGCGCCAGCAGCCACCGCGTCGGCGAGCGGGGTACGAACACCGGGGAGCTGTTTTTT. Amino acids: CASSHRVGERGTNTGELFF.

The V call is TRBV19, the J call TRBJ1-1; D not certain. V dropped 4 bases and J dropped 1 base, with 7 bases sitting between them. The CDR3 sequence is 13 residues long. From germline, CDR1 is LNHDA and CDR2 SQIVND (reference sequence). This CDR3 is CASSKQQNTEAFF. CDR3 in DNA: TGTGCCAGTAGTAAACAGCAGAACACTGAAGCTTTCTTT.

The V and J genes are TRBV7-8 and TRBJ1-4, with TRBD1 identical over 9 bases. Germline V gene data show CDR1 as SGHVS and CDR2 as FQNEAQ. V shed 2 bases and J 0 bases; nucleotides not matched to a gene: 13. The CDR3 runs to 20 residues. CDR3 in amino acids: CASSLKLNRGRVATNEKLFF. The DNA for the CDR3 is TGTGCCAGCAGCTTAAAGCTAAACAGGGGGCGCGTTGCAACTAATGAAAAACTGTTTTTT.

The chain is built from TRBV2 and TRBJ2-7; D may be TRBD1 (5 bases). The CDR3 is made up of 13 amino acids. Germline V gene sequence: CDR1 SNHLY, CDR2 FYNNEI. V lost 2 bases to trimming and J lost 2 bases, with 7 bases between them. CDR3 coding DNA: TGTGCCAGCAGTGAAACAGGCCCCTACGAGCAGTACTTC. Translated: CASSETGPYEQYF. The whole variable domain, remainder taken from reference TRBV2 and TRBJ2-7, is EPEVTQTPSHQVTQMGQEVILRCVPISNHLYFYWYRQILGQKVEFLVSFYNNEISEKSEIFDDQFSVERPDGSNFTLKIRSTKLEDSAMYFCASSETGPYEQYFGPGTRLTVT.